Following are 27 T cell receptor beta chains from one sample sequenced in a study of molecular identifiers for immune sequencing clone quantification. TCRdb re-called the PCR reads with MiXCR, one entry per CDR3 protein. The sample contains over 600,000 distinct CDR3 sequences, nearly 20% of which appear only once. The sequenced sample was naive CD8+ T cells from blood, with Jurkat cell RNA spiked in. Subset defined: FACS-sorted CD8+CD4-CCR7+CD45RA+ naive T cells. Receptors originate from a human donor in good health. Some libraries in this study had Jurkat cell RNA spiked in.

This clonotype was seen at least ten times. V is TRBV3-1 and J is TRBJ1-1; TRBD1 might be the D (5 bases). V was pared by 1 base and J by 3 bases, with 15 bases between. Germline V gene data show CDR1 as LGHDT and CDR2 as YNNKEL (reference sequence). This CDR3 comprises 16 residues. In DNA, the CDR3 is TGTGCCAGCAGCCAAGGTTGGGGGACGGCGTACACTGAAGCTTTCTTT. Protein product: CASSQGWGTAYTEAFF.

In regard to this clonotype: Its ends do not fully match the called genes, so a read error is possible. The V gene is TRBV7-2, the J gene TRBJ2-7; 7 bases match TRBD1. CDR3 length: 11 amino acids. Germline assignment: CDR1 SGHTA and CDR2 FQGNSA. This CDR3 reads CASHYLGGLDF. In DNA form, the CDR3 reads TGTGCCAGCCACTACTTAGGGGGCCTCGACTTC.

This clonotype has ten or more counts. The V gene is TRBV7-9, the J gene TRBJ2-5; D is ambiguous. The length of the CDR3 is 14 residues. CDR1 and CDR2 (germline): SEHNR, FQNEAQ (reference sequence). The V gene lost 1 base and the J gene lost 5 bases, with 11 bases spanning the gap. CDR3 sequence (DNA): TGTGCCAGCAGCTTAGTGAGGCAAGATGAGACCCAGTACTTC. Translated, it gives CASSLVRQDETQYF.

The sample holds a few counts of this clonotype. This rearrangement joins TRBV13 to TRBJ2-7; 9 bases map to TRBD2. V was clipped by 3 bases and J by 4 bases; unmatched bases: 4. Germline CDR1 PRHDT, CDR2 FYEKMQ (reference sequence). This CDR3 comprises 14 residues. CDR3 in amino acids: CASSFRREGYEQYF. CDR3 nucleotides: TGTGCCAGCAGCTTCAGGCGGGAGGGTTACGAGCAGTACTTC.

This clonotype has a count of ten or more. V and J are TRBV6-2 or TRBV6-3 and TRBJ1-1; the match to TRBD1 covers 8 bases. The CDR3 is 12 amino acids. Looked up from germline, CDR1 is MNHEY and CDR2 is SVGEGT. After removal of 5 bases from V and 11 bases from J, the junction contained 7 bases not matched to a gene. CDR3 region: CASSPRTGLAFF. CDR3 nucleotide sequence: TGTGCCAGCAGTCCAAGGACAGGGTTGGCTTTCTTT.

With respect to this clonotype: A single base separates this from a much larger clone, so it may be a read error. The rearrangement joins TRBV25-1 to TRBJ2-1, with 7 bases identical to TRBD1. This CDR3 spans 15 amino acids. Germline CDR1 reads MGHDK; CDR2 reads SYGVNS. The CDR3, as DNA: TGTGCCTGCAGTCCGCCTCCCCAGGGGGAGATTGAGCAGTTCTTC. Protein sequence: CACSPPPQGEIEQFF.

This rearrangement joins TRBV4-2 to TRBJ2-7; TRBD2 might be the D (6 bases). This CDR3 is built from 13 residues. The V gene's germline CDR1 is LGHNA and CDR2 YNFKEQ. Trimming removed 0 bases at V and 7 bases at J, with 10 bases between. CDR3: CASSQDRGWEQYF. In DNA form, the CDR3 reads TGTGCCAGCAGCCAAGATCGGGGGTGGGAGCAGTACTTC.

The gene calls are TRBV30 and TRBJ2-3; 12 bases match TRBD2. Germline CDR1 reads GTSNPN; CDR2 reads SVGIG (reference sequence). The V segment lost 1 base and the J segment 0 bases; nucleotides outside the gene matches: 5. The CDR3 runs to 17 residues. In nucleotides, the CDR3 is TGTGCCTGGAGTGGCGGACTAGCGGGGAGAAGCACAGATACGCAGTATTTT. This codes for CAWSGGLAGRSTDTQYF.

At least ten counts were recorded for this clonotype. The rearrangement joins TRBV15 to TRBJ1-1; possible D gene TRBD1, 5 bases. The germline V gene encodes CDR1 LNHNV and CDR2 YYDKDF (reference sequence). The CDR3 covers 13 residues. Between the trimmed V and J ends, which lost 9 bases and 3 bases, there was a span of 14 bases. In DNA, the CDR3 is TGTGCCACGGGGGGGGATGGTTACACTGAAGCTTTCTTT. It specifies CATGGDGYTEAFF. The full variable domain, completed using reference TRBV15 and TRBJ1-1, is DAMVIQNPRYQVTQFGKPVTLSCSQTLNHNVMYWYQQKSSQAPKLLFHYYDKDFNNEADTPDNFQSRRPNTSFCFLDIRSPGLGDTAMYLCATGGDGYTEAFFGQGTRLTVV.

This rearrangement joins TRBV12-3 or TRBV12-4 to TRBJ2-1; TRBD2 aligns across 9 bases. Trimming at V came to 7 bases and at J to 5 bases, leaving 15 bases not matched to a gene. CDR3 size: 17 residues. As DNA, the CDR3 is TGTGCCAGCACCACCCGTCCGGCGGGGGGGACAGACAATGAGCAGTTCTTC. Protein: CASTTRPAGGTDNEQFF.

This clonotype was recorded at least ten times. The chain links TRBV5-1 to TRBJ1-2, with TRBD1 identical over 8 bases. CDR1 and CDR2 (germline): SGHRS, YFSETQ. Trimming removed 3 bases from V and 0 bases from J; junction bases left unmatched: 4. This CDR3 is 15 amino acids long. Here the CDR3 DNA reads TGCGCCAGCAGCTCGACAGGGGCTGCTAACTATGGCTACACCTTC. Translating it yields CASSSTGAANYGYTF.

This clonotype was seen at least ten times. The V call is TRBV20-1, the J call TRBJ2-3; 8 bases are a match to TRBD1. The germline CDR1 and CDR2 sequences are DFQATT and SNEGSKA (reference sequence). J gave up 6 bases and V 5 bases, and 16 bases lay outside the gene matches. The CDR3 consists of 16 residues. CDR3 region: CSAQNPGQVTLDTQYF. CDR3 DNA sequence: TGCAGTGCTCAGAACCCGGGACAGGTGACTTTGGATACGCAGTATTTT.

This clonotype was picked up many times. This sequence joins TRBV6-5 and TRBJ1-2; TRBD1 agrees at 8 bases. There are 14 residues in the CDR3. After removal of 6 bases from V and 1 base from J, the junction contained 4 bases not matched to a gene. Germline CDR1 reads MNHEY; CDR2 reads SVGAGI. The CDR3 DNA follows: TGTGCCAGCAGAGAACAGGGGGATAACTATGGCTACACCTTC. Its translation is CASREQGDNYGYTF.

Comment on this clonotype: The junction departs from the called germline gene at one end, perhaps through a read error. This chain links TRBV20-1 with TRBJ2-2; TRBD2 agrees at 13 bases. The CDR3 is made up of 19 amino acids. Germline V gene lookup returns CDR1 DFQATT and CDR2 SNEGSKA (reference sequence). CDR3 sequence: CSARHLAGLAGLDTGELLF. Here the CDR3 DNA reads TGCAGTGCTCGACACCTCGCGGGACTAGCGGGGTTGGACACCGGGGAGCTGCTTTTT.

This clonotype was picked up many times. The chain recombines TRBV28 with TRBJ2-3; no reliable D call. The length of the CDR3 is 13 residues. Trimming cost V 3 bases and J 4 bases, with 8 bases left between them. CDR1 is MDHEN and CDR2 is SYDVKM in the germline V gene. CDR3 residues: CASSFGRSDTQYF. In nucleotides, the CDR3 is TGTGCCAGCAGTTTCGGTAGATCAGATACGCAGTATTTT.

In its sample, this clonotype was seen a few times. The genes are TRBV28 and TRBJ2-7, with 10 bases lining up with TRBD2. Germline CDR1 and CDR2: MDHEN and SYDVKM. Trimming took 6 bases from V and 2 from J; bases not matched to a gene: 4. The CDR3 runs to 14 residues. Here the CDR3 DNA reads TGTGCCAGCAGGACAACTAGCGGGACCTACGAGCAGTACTTC. Protein product: CASRTTSGTYEQYF.

The table lists this clonotype with many counts. This chain connects TRBV12-3 or TRBV12-4 to TRBJ1-4; D is ambiguous. The CDR3 is made up of 13 amino acids. V lost 10 bases to trimming and J lost 3 bases, with 12 bases between them. As DNA, the CDR3 is TGTGCCACCCGGGAAGACCCTAATGAAAAACTGTTTTTT. As protein: CATREDPNEKLFF.

The V gene is TRBV20-1, the J gene TRBJ1-2, with D possibly being TRBD1 (6 bases). Germline lookup yields CDR1 DFQATT and CDR2 SNEGSKA (reference sequence). V was shortened by 2 bases and J by 8 bases, with 18 bases between the two germline ends. This CDR3 spans 14 amino acids. CDR3 coding DNA: TGCAGTGCTAGACTAGACAGGCTGCCGTGGGGCTACACCTTC. This codes for CSARLDRLPWGYTF.

The table lists this clonotype with many counts. This chain links TRBV4-3 with TRBJ1-3; D unclear. The CDR3 is made up of 16 amino acids. V lost 0 bases, J lost 3 bases, and 12 bases lay in between. CDR1 is LGHNA and CDR2 is YSLEER in the germline V gene. The CDR3 loop is CASSQDSLGFGNTIYF. Here the CDR3 DNA reads TGCGCCAGCAGCCAAGATTCGTTGGGGTTTGGAAACACCATATATTTT.

The J gene is TRBJ1-1, the V gene TRBV10-3; tentatively, D is TRBD1 (5 bases). Germline V CDR1 and CDR2: ENHRY, SYGVKD. The V end lost 6 bases, the J end lost 5 bases, and 19 bases lay between the germline ends. The CDR3 has 15 amino acids. The CDR3 region is CAISSKDTGQTEAFF. The CDR3 DNA sequence: TGTGCCATCAGCTCCAAAGACACAGGTCAGACTGAAGCTTTCTTT.

This chain links TRBV5-6 with TRBJ2-2; D gene uncertain. The CDR3 spans 13 residues. Germline V gene data show CDR1 as SGHDT and CDR2 as YYEEEE. V shed 9 bases and J shed 1 base, with 10 bases lying between them. In DNA form, the CDR3 reads TGTGCCATCAGGTTAGGGAACACCGGGGAGCTGTTTTTT. Translation gives CAIRLGNTGELFF.

This clonotype was detected a few times. V is TRBV15 and J is TRBJ1-2; 7 bases map to TRBD1. Per the germline V gene, CDR1 is LNHNV and CDR2 is YYDKDF (reference sequence). V shed 7 bases and J 2 bases; nucleotides not matched to a gene: 10. The CDR3 loop spans 15 amino acids. CDR3 nucleotide sequence: TGTGCCACCACCCTAAATAAACAGGGGAACTATGGCTACACCTTC. Its protein product is CATTLNKQGNYGYTF.

There are many counts of this clonotype. The V gene is TRBV28, the J gene TRBJ2-1; D tentatively fits TRBD1 or TRBD2 (5 bases each). Per germline, CDR1 MDHEN and CDR2 SYDVKM. The CDR3 has 15 residues. The V gene lost 6 bases and the J gene lost 2 bases, with 14 bases spanning the gap. CDR3 nucleotides: TGTGCCAGCAGCTTTACTAGGGGAACCTACAATGAGCAGTTCTTC. It is translated as CASSFTRGTYNEQFF. Supplemented by reference TRBV28 and TRBJ2-1, the full variable domain reads DVKVTQSSRYLVKRTGEKVFLECVQDMDHENMFWYRQDPGLGLRLIYFSYDVKMKEKGDIPEGYSVSREKKERFSLILESASTNQTSMYLCASSFTRGTYNEQFFGPGTRLTVL.

This clonotype was found a few times. The chain joins TRBV5-8 to TRBJ2-7; the D call may be TRBD1 or TRBD2 (5 bases each). V was shortened by 0 bases and J by 2 bases, with 12 bases between the two germline ends. Germline V CDR1 and CDR2: SGHTS, YDEGEE. The CDR3 totals 15 residues. CDR3 residues: CASSLAGAGTYEQYF. CDR3 nucleotide sequence: TGTGCCAGCAGCTTGGCCGGGGCAGGGACCTACGAGCAGTACTTC.

This clonotype has more than one count but fewer than ten. J is TRBJ2-2 and V is TRBV19, with D perhaps TRBD1 or TRBD2 (6 bases each). The CDR3 is 15 residues long. V lost 3 bases to trimming and J lost 4 bases, with 12 bases between them. In germline, CDR1 is LNHDA, CDR2 SQIVND (reference sequence). CDR3 DNA sequence: TGTGCCAGTAGTATCGGGGGCTCGCGCACCGGGGAGCTGTTTTTT. It encodes CASSIGGSRTGELFF.

The chain combines TRBV21-1 with TRBJ1-1. TRBV21-1 corresponds to a pseudogene. The CDR3 is 8 amino acids. DNA for the CDR3: TGTGAAAGCACTGAAGCTTTCTTT. Amino acid sequence: CESTEAFF.

This clonotype was seen ten or more times. This sequence joins TRBV28 and TRBJ1-1, with D perhaps TRBD1 (6 bases). The CDR3 contains 15 residues. Trimming took off 1 base at V and 4 bases at J, with 13 bases between the two ends. Germline values: CDR1 MDHEN, CDR2 SYDVKM. The CDR3 nucleotides read TGTGCCAGCAGTTTATCCGCGGGGGCGGGCACTGAAGCTTTCTTT. Translating it yields CASSLSAGAGTEAFF.